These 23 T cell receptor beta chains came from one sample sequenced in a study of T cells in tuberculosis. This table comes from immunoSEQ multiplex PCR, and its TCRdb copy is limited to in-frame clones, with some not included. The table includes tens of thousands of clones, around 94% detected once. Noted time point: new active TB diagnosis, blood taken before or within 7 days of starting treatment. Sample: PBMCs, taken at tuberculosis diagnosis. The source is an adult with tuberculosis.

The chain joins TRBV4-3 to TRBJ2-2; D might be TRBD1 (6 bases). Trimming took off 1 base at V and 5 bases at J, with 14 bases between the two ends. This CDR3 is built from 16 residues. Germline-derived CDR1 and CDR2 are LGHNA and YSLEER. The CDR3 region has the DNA TGCGCCAGCAGCCAAGCGGGGCAGGGGCGGACCGGGGAGCTGTTTTTT. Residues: CASSQAGQGRTGELFF.

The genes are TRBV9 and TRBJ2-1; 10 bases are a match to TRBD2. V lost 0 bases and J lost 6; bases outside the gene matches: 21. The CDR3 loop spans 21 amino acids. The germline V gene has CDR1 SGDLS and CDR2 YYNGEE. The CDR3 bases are TGTGCCAGCAGCGTAGCTAGGGCTAGCGGGGGCCCGAAGTTAAGTTTCAATGAGCAGTTCTTC. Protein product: CASSVARASGGPKLSFNEQFF.

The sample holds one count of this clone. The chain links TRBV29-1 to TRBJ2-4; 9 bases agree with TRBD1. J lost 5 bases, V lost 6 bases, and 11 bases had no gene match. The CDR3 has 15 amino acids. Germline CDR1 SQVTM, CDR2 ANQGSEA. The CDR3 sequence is CSVRGQGRAENIQYF. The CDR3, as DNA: TGCAGCGTCAGAGGACAGGGGCGGGCTGAAAACATTCAGTACTTC.

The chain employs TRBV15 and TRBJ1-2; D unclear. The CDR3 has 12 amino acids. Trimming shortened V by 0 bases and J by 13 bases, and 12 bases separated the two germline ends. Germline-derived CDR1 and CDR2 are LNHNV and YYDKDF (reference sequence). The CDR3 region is CATSRDLGSRTF. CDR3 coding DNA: TGTGCCACCAGCAGAGATCTAGGGAGTCGCACCTTC.

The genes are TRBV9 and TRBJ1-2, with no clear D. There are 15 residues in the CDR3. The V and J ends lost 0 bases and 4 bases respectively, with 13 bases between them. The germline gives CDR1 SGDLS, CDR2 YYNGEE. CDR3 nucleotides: TGTGCCAGCAGCGTAGGACTTGGAGAAACCTATGGCTACACCTTC. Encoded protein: CASSVGLGETYGYTF.

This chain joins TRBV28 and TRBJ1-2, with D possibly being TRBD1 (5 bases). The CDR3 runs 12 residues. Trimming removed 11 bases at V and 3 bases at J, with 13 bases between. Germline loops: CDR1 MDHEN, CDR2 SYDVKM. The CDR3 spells CAGVGGDYGYTF. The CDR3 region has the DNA TGTGCCGGGGTCGGGGGTGACTATGGCTACACCTTC.

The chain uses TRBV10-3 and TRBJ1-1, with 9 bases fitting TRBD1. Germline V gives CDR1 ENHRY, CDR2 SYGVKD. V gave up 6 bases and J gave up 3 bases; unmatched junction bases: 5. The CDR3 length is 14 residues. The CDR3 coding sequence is TGTGCCATCAGCGGGACAGGGTCGGACACTGAAGCTTTCTTT. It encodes CAISGTGSDTEAFF.

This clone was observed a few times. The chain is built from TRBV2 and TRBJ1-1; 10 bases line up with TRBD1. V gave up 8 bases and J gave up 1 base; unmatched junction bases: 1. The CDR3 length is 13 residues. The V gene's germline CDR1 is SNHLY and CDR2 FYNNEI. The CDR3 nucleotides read TGTGCCAGCGGACAGGGGGAGAACACTGAAGCTTTCTTT. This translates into CASGQGENTEAFF.

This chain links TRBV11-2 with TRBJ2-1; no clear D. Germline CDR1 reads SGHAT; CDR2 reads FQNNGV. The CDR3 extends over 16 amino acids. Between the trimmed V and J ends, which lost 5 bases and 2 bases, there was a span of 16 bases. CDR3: CASSRSTVGPYNEQFF. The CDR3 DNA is TGTGCCAGCAGCCGTTCCACGGTGGGCCCCTACAATGAGCAGTTCTTC.

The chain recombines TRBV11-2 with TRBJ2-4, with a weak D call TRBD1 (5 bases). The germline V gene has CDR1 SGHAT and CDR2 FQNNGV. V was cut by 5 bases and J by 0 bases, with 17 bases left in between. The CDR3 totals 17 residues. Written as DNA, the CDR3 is TGTGCCAGCAGCCCTCGACAGTGGACCGTAGCCAAAAACATTCAGTACTTC. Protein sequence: CASSPRQWTVAKNIQYF.

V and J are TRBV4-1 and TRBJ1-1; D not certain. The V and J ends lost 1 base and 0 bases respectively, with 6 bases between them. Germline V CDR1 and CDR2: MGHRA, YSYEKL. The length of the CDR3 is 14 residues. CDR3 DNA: TGCGCCAGCAGCCAAGTCCGGTTGAACACTGAAGCTTTCTTT. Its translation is CASSQVRLNTEAFF.

The CDR3 spells CASSPPDKLNTEAFF. The CDR3 DNA sequence: TGTGCCAGCAGTCCACCGGACAAGTTGAACACTGAAGCTTTCTTT. The chain combines TRBV28 with TRBJ1-1, with D possibly TRBD1 on 5 matching bases. Per the germline V gene, CDR1 is MDHEN and CDR2 is SYDVKM. Trimming took off 5 bases at V and 0 bases at J, with 13 bases between the two ends. The CDR3 contains 15 residues.

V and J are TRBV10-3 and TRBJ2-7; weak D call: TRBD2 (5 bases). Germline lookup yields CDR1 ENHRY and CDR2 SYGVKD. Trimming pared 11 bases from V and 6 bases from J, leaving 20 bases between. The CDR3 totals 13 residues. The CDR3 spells CASTSGGFAEQYF. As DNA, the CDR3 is TGTGCCTCAACGTCGGGCGGGTTCGCCGAGCAGTACTTC.

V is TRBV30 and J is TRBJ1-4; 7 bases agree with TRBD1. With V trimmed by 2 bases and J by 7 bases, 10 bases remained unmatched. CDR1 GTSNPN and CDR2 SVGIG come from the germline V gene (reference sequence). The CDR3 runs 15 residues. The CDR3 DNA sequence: TGTGCCTGGAGTCGGACAGGCGCCCGTGGTGAAAAACTGTTTTTT. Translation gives CAWSRTGARGEKLFF.

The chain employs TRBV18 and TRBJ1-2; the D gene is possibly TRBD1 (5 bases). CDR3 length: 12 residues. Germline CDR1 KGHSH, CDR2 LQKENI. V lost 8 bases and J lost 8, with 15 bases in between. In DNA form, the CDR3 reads TGTGCCAGCCGGGCGGGGGACGAGGGCTACACCTTC. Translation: CASRAGDEGYTF.

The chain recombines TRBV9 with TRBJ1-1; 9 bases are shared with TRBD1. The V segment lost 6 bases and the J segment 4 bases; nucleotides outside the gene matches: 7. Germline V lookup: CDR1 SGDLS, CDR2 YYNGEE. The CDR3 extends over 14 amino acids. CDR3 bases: TGTGCCAGCAACGCACAGGGGGCGCCCACTGAAGCTTTCTTT. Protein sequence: CASNAQGAPTEAFF.

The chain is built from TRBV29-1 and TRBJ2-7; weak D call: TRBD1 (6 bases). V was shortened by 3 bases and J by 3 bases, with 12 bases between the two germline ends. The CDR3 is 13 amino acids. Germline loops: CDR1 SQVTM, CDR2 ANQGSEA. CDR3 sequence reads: CSVEGTTLYEQYF. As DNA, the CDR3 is TGCAGCGTTGAGGGGACAACGCTCTACGAGCAGTACTTC.

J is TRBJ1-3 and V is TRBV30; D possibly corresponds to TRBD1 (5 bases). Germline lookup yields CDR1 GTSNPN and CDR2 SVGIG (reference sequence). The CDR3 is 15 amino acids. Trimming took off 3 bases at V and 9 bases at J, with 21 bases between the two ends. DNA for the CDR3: TGTGCCTGGAGCAAATGGAGGGGACGACCGGGCACCATATATTTT. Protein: CAWSKWRGRPGTIYF.

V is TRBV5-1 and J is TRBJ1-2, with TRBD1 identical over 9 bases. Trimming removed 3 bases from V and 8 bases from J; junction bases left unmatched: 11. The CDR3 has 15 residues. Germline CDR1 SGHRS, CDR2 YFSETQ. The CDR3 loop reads CASSSAPQGARGYTF. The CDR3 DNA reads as TGCGCCAGCAGCTCAGCTCCACAGGGGGCGCGGGGCTACACCTTC. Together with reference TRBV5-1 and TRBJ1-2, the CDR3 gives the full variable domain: KAGVTQTPRYLIKTRGQQVTLSCSPISGHRSVSWYQQTPGQGLQFLFEYFSETQRNKGNFPGRFSGRQFSNSRSEMNVSTLELGDSALYLCASSSAPQGARGYTFGSGTRLTVV.

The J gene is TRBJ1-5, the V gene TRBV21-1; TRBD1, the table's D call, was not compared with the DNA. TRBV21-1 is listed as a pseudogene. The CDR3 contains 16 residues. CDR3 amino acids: CASSPPTGGSNQPQHF. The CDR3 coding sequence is TGTGCCAGCAGCCCTCCAACAGGGGGCAGCAATCAGCCCCAGCATTTT.

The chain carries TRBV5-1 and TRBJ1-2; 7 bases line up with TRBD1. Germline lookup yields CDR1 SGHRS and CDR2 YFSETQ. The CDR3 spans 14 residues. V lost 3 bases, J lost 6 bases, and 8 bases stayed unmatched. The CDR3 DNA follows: TGCGCCAGCAGCTCAGGGGGGTATTGGGATGGCTACACCTTC. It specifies CASSSGGYWDGYTF.

For the CDR3, the DNA is TGTGCTAGTGTCAAAACGCCGAACTCCCGGGAGCTGTTTTTT. This sequence encodes CASVKTPNSRELFF. The gene calls are TRBV12-5 and TRBJ2-2; no clear D. There are 14 residues in the CDR3. The germline V gene has CDR1 LGHNT and CDR2 FRNRAP. With 7 bases removed from V and 9 bases from J, the gap between germline ends came to 18 bases.

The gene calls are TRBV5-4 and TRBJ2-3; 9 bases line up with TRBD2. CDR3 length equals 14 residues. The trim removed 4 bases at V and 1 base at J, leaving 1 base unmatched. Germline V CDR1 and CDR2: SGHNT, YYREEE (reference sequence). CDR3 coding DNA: TGTGCCAGCAGCGCGGGGGGGGGCACAGATACGCAGTATTTT. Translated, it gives CASSAGGGTDTQYF.